This is a list of T cell receptor beta chains from one sample in a study of patients and donors after allogeneic stem cell transplantation. TCRdb itself ran the RT-PCR reads through MiXCR, one entry per CDR3 protein. The sample yields roughly 960,000 distinct CDR3 sequences, roughly 18% seen once. Sequences were obtained from blood, either unsorted or a sorted T cell fraction (not recorded which). These TCRs come from a human donor who was either an allogeneic HSCT recipient or a stem cell or donor lymphocyte infusion donor (not recorded which). It is not recorded whose cells these are; they may come from a transplant donor. Both conserved end residues are part of each CDR3. D genes are given only for firm matches. Clone size is shown for a subset of rows, as once, few, many or a class of expanded clone.

V gene: TRBV20-1
clone size: NA
D gene: TRBD2
J gene: TRBJ2-1
CDR3 protein: CSARSGRANEQFF
CDR3 DNA: TGCAGTGCTCGGAGCGGGAGGGCCAATGAGCAGTTCTTC

V gene: TRBV5-5
clone size: NA
D gene: TRBD1
J gene: TRBJ1-2
CDR3 protein: CASSTTDRENGYTF
CDR3 DNA: TGTGCCAGCAGCACCACGGACAGGGAGAATGGCTACACCTTC

V gene: TRBV4-2
clone size: many
D gene: NA
J gene: TRBJ1-1
CDR3 protein: CASSQDRDGIAFF
CDR3 DNA: TGTGCCAGCAGCCAAGATAGGGACGGGATTGCTTTCTTT

V gene: TRBV7-3
clone size: NA
D gene: TRBD2
J gene: TRBJ2-2
CDR3 protein: CASSPMVGTTNTGELFF
CDR3 DNA: TGTGCCAGCAGCCCTATGGTTGGGACTACGAACACCGGGGAGCTGTTTTTT

V gene: TRBV12-3/TRBV12-4
clone size: many
D gene: TRBD2
J gene: TRBJ2-1
CDR3 protein: CASSQSGRERNEQFF
CDR3 DNA: TGTGCCAGCAGCCAGAGCGGGAGGGAAAGAAATGAGCAGTTCTTC

V gene: TRBV5-1
clone size: many
D gene: NA
J gene: TRBJ1-1
CDR3 protein: CASSQTGNTEAFF
CDR3 DNA: TGCGCCAGCAGCCAAACAGGGAACACTGAAGCTTTCTTT

V gene: TRBV6-4
clone size: few
D gene: NA
J gene: TRBJ1-6
CDR3 protein: CASSEQGTYNSPLHF
CDR3 DNA: TGTGCCAGCAGTGAACAGGGAACCTATAATTCACCCCTCCACTTT

V gene: TRBV11-2
clone size: NA
D gene: NA
J gene: TRBJ2-7
CDR3 protein: CASSSRGNGPLSHEQYF
CDR3 DNA: TGTGCCAGCAGCTCCCGCGGTAACGGCCCCCTCTCCCACGAGCAGTACTTC

V gene: TRBV5-4
clone size: NA
D gene: TRBD2
J gene: TRBJ2-1
CDR3 protein: CASSLAAGGRNEQFF
CDR3 DNA: TGTGCCAGCAGCTTGGCAGCGGGGGGACGTAATGAGCAGTTCTTC

V gene: TRBV20-1
clone size: NA
D gene: TRBD1
J gene: TRBJ2-7
CDR3 protein: CSARDYRTGNSEQYF
CDR3 DNA: TGCAGTGCTAGAGATTACAGGACAGGGAACTCCGAGCAGTACTTC

V gene: TRBV9
clone size: NA
D gene: TRBD1
J gene: TRBJ2-2
CDR3 protein: CASGETGMNTGELFF
CDR3 DNA: TGTGCCAGCGGCGAGACAGGGATGAACACCGGGGAGCTGTTTTTT

V gene: TRBV28
clone size: once
D gene: TRBD2
J gene: TRBJ2-1
CDR3 protein: CATDPTSGYYNEQFF
CDR3 DNA: TGTGCCACCGACCCCACTAGCGGGTATTACAATGAGCAGTTCTTC

V gene: TRBV20-1
clone size: NA
D gene: TRBD2
J gene: TRBJ2-6
CDR3 protein: CALAGGSGANVLTF
CDR3 DNA: TGCGCTCTAGCGGGGGGCTCTGGGGCCAACGTCCTGACTTTC

V gene: TRBV4-1
clone size: NA
D gene: NA
J gene: TRBJ2-3
CDR3 protein: CASSTLGEAAGTQYF
CDR3 DNA: TGCGCCAGCAGCACCCTCGGGGAGGCTGCGGGTACGCAGTATTTT

V gene: TRBV20-1
clone size: many
D gene: NA
J gene: TRBJ2-1
CDR3 protein: CSGRRTRQRVEQFF
CDR3 DNA: TGCAGCGGGAGACGGACCCGTCAGAGAGTGGAGCAGTTCTTC

V gene: TRBV6-5
clone size: NA
D gene: NA
J gene: TRBJ1-1
CDR3 protein: CASSYHPVNTEAFF
CDR3 DNA: TGTGCCAGCAGTTACCACCCTGTTAACACTGAAGCTTTCTTT

V gene: TRBV5-1
clone size: few
D gene: NA
J gene: TRBJ1-4
CDR3 protein: CASSLASTTNEKLFF
CDR3 DNA: TGCGCCAGCAGCTTGGCAAGTACAACTAATGAAAAACTGTTTTTT

V gene: TRBV6-2/TRBV6-3
clone size: few
D gene: NA
J gene: TRBJ2-7
CDR3 protein: CASSPNPQLAYEQYF
CDR3 DNA: TGTGCCAGCAGCCCGAATCCCCAACTAGCCTACGAGCAGTACTTC

V gene: TRBV18
clone size: few
D gene: TRBD1
J gene: TRBJ2-3
CDR3 protein: CASSRDRGGDTQYF
CDR3 DNA: TGTGCCAGCTCACGGGACAGGGGAGGAGATACGCAGTATTTT

V gene: TRBV12-3/TRBV12-4
clone size: many
D gene: NA
J gene: TRBJ1-5
CDR3 protein: CASSFSGSNQPQHF
CDR3 DNA: TGTGCCAGCAGTTTCTCGGGAAGCAATCAGCCCCAGCATTTT

V gene: TRBV7-3
clone size: few
D gene: NA
J gene: TRBJ2-1
CDR3 protein: CASSPISGPSYNEQFF
CDR3 DNA: TGTGCCAGCAGCCCGATTAGCGGACCCTCCTACAATGAGCAGTTCTTC

V gene: TRBV24-1
clone size: NA
D gene: NA
J gene: TRBJ1-1
CDR3 protein: CATSDRRGGRTEAFF
CDR3 DNA: TGTGCCACCAGTGACCGAAGGGGGGGCCGGACTGAAGCTTTCTTT

V gene: TRBV6-1
clone size: NA
D gene: TRBD1
J gene: TRBJ1-1
CDR3 protein: CASRHTGVNTEAFF
CDR3 DNA: TGTGCCAGCAGACACACAGGGGTGAACACTGAAGCTTTCTTT

V gene: TRBV28
clone size: NA
D gene: NA
J gene: TRBJ1-3
CDR3 protein: CASSWAGNRGGNTIYF
CDR3 DNA: TGTGCCAGCAGTTGGGCAGGGAATAGAGGGGGAAACACCATATATTTT

V gene: TRBV18
clone size: NA
D gene: TRBD1
J gene: TRBJ2-6
CDR3 protein: CASWDSDSGANVLTF
CDR3 DNA: TGTGCCAGCTGGGACAGCGACTCTGGGGCCAACGTCCTGACTTTC

V gene: TRBV6-1
clone size: many
D gene: NA
J gene: TRBJ2-5
CDR3 protein: CASSERGETQYF
CDR3 DNA: TGTGCCAGCAGTGAACGGGGGGAGACCCAGTACTTC

V gene: TRBV5-1
clone size: NA
D gene: NA
J gene: TRBJ2-1
CDR3 protein: CASSLLDPRNEQFF
CDR3 DNA: TGCGCCAGCAGCCTGCTAGACCCAAGGAATGAGCAGTTCTTC

V gene: TRBV5-1
clone size: few
D gene: NA
J gene: TRBJ2-7
CDR3 protein: CASSLEQGHYEQYF
CDR3 DNA: TGCGCCAGCAGCTTGGAACAGGGACACTACGAGCAGTACTTC

V gene: TRBV7-3
clone size: NA
D gene: TRBD1
J gene: TRBJ2-3
CDR3 protein: CASSLRQGNGDTQYF
CDR3 DNA: TGTGCCAGCAGCTTAAGACAGGGTAACGGAGATACGCAGTATTTT

V gene: TRBV20-1
clone size: NA
D gene: TRBD2
J gene: TRBJ2-3
CDR3 protein: CSASPLAGVKDTQYF
CDR3 DNA: TGCAGTGCTAGCCCACTAGCGGGAGTAAAAGATACGCAGTATTTT

V gene: TRBV7-3
clone size: NA
D gene: NA
J gene: TRBJ1-2
CDR3 protein: CASSFANNYGYTF
CDR3 DNA: TGTGCCAGCAGCTTCGCCAATAACTATGGCTACACCTTC

V gene: TRBV15
clone size: few
D gene: NA
J gene: TRBJ2-2
CDR3 protein: CATSRADKMTGELFF
CDR3 DNA: TGTGCCACCAGCAGAGCGGACAAAATGACCGGGGAGCTGTTTTTT

V gene: TRBV6-2/TRBV6-3
clone size: NA
D gene: TRBD2
J gene: TRBJ2-7
CDR3 protein: CASTGLAGGTKEQYF
CDR3 DNA: TGTGCCAGCACCGGACTAGCGGGGGGCACCAAGGAGCAGTACTTC

V gene: TRBV6-5
clone size: many
D gene: NA
J gene: TRBJ1-1
CDR3 protein: CASSYGGNTEAFF
CDR3 DNA: TGTGCCAGCAGCTACGGGGGGAACACTGAAGCTTTCTTT

V gene: TRBV4-1
clone size: few
D gene: TRBD2
J gene: TRBJ2-3
CDR3 protein: CASSQAETGGEFYF
CDR3 DNA: TGCGCCAGCAGCCAAGCTGAGACGGGGGGTGAGTTTTATTTT

V gene: TRBV24-1
clone size: NA
D gene: NA
J gene: TRBJ2-2
CDR3 protein: CATSDLGWGQDTGELFF
CDR3 DNA: TGTGCCACCAGTGATTTGGGCTGGGGGCAGGACACCGGGGAGCTGTTTTTT

V gene: TRBV5-6
clone size: few
D gene: TRBD1
J gene: TRBJ2-5
CDR3 protein: CASIRTGGLETQYF
CDR3 DNA: TGTGCCAGCATCCGAACAGGGGGCTTGGAGACCCAGTACTTC

V gene: TRBV11-2
clone size: few
D gene: NA
J gene: TRBJ2-2
CDR3 protein: CASSGGDTGELFF
CDR3 DNA: TGTGCCAGCAGCGGAGGGGACACCGGGGAGCTGTTTTTT

V gene: TRBV4-3
clone size: few
D gene: NA
J gene: TRBJ1-2
CDR3 protein: CASSSWSGTNYGYTF
CDR3 DNA: TGCGCCAGCAGCTCCTGGAGTGGAACTAACTATGGCTACACCTTC

V gene: TRBV28
clone size: few
D gene: TRBD2
J gene: TRBJ2-1
CDR3 protein: CASSSSGSLRNEQFF
CDR3 DNA: TGTGCCAGCAGCTCTAGCGGGAGTCTTCGCAATGAGCAGTTCTTC

V gene: TRBV12-1
clone size: NA
D gene: NA
J gene: TRBJ2-1
CDR3 protein: CASYPRDYSYNEQFF
CDR3 DNA: TGTGCCAGCTACCCAAGAGATTATTCCTACAATGAGCAGTTCTTC

V gene: TRBV6-1
clone size: NA
D gene: TRBD1
J gene: TRBJ1-5
CDR3 protein: CASSRGTGDNQPQHF
CDR3 DNA: TGTGCCAGCAGCCGCGGGACAGGGGACAATCAGCCCCAGCATTTT

V gene: TRBV24-1
clone size: few
D gene: NA
J gene: TRBJ1-2
CDR3 protein: CATSDRDINYGYTF
CDR3 DNA: TGTGCCACCAGTGACCGGGACATAAACTATGGCTACACCTTC

V gene: TRBV18
clone size: NA
D gene: NA
J gene: TRBJ1-1
CDR3 protein: CASSPTSSMNTEAFF
CDR3 DNA: TGTGCCAGCTCACCGACCTCTTCCATGAACACTGAAGCTTTCTTT

V gene: TRBV12-3/TRBV12-4
clone size: few
D gene: NA
J gene: TRBJ1-2
CDR3 protein: CASSSPDRNYGYTF
CDR3 DNA: TGTGCCAGCAGTTCCCCGGACAGAAACTATGGCTACACCTTC

V gene: TRBV30
clone size: NA
D gene: NA
J gene: TRBJ2-7
CDR3 protein: CAWSVRVEYEQYF
CDR3 DNA: TGTGCCTGGAGTGTACGGGTTGAGTACGAGCAGTACTTC

V gene: TRBV12-3/TRBV12-4
clone size: NA
D gene: NA
J gene: TRBJ1-4
CDR3 protein: CASSPRDSFLGANEKLFF
CDR3 DNA: TGTGCCAGCAGTCCGCGGGACTCGTTTTTAGGAGCTAATGAAAAACTGTTTTTT